A selection of T cell receptor beta chains follows, all from one sample in a study of blood T cell repertoires in COVID-19. Assay: immunoSEQ multiplex PCR; the TCRdb copy retains only in-frame clones and omits some. The top ten hold 0.6% to 0.65% of the sample, which has 150,000 to 180,000 clones, about 85% seen once. The sample taken for sequencing was peripheral blood. The receptor set was obtained from a man in his 60s with COVID-19, enrolled during active disease. CDR3s include the opening cysteine and the closing phenylalanine or tryptophan. D genes are given only for firm matches. The size of a clone is reported for some rows only, either as once, few or many, or as a class for expanded clones.

>TRBV7-2|TRBD2|TRBJ2-3|15|.
TGTGCCAGCAGCGAACTGGGACTAGCGACAGATACGCAGTATTTT
CASSELGLATDTQYF
>TRBV6-2/TRBV6-3|.|TRBJ2-3|12|.
TGTGCCAGCAGCACCGGGGTCGGAACGCAGTATTTT
CASSTGVGTQYF
>TRBV18|.|TRBJ1-6|20|.
TGTGCCAGCTCACCCCTAAACAACCATGGCCAGGGGCTCGGTAATTCACCCCTCCACTTT
CASSPLNNHGQGLGNSPLHF
>TRBV5-1|TRBD1|TRBJ2-7|15|.
TGCGCCAGCAGCTCCGCCGGGACAGGGGCCTACGAGCAGTACTTC
CASSSAGTGAYEQYF
>TRBV7-2|.|TRBJ2-5|16|once
TGTGCCAGCAGCTTTCCGGAAGCGGACCTCCGCGAGACCCAGTACTTC
CASSFPEADLRETQYF
>TRBV19|.|TRBJ2-7|11|.
TGTGCCAGTAGTGACAGCTACGAGCAGTACTTC
CASSDSYEQYF
>TRBV7-2|TRBD2|TRBJ2-1|15|.
TGTGCCACCTCCCCTGGCGGGGGACCACTACTGGAGCAGTTCTTC
CATSPGGGPLLEQFF
>TRBV29-1|.|TRBJ2-3|13|.
TGCAGCGTTGAGGGGGCTAACACAGATACGCAGTATTTT
CSVEGANTDTQYF
>TRBV7-3|TRBD1|TRBJ2-1|16|.
TGTGCCAGCAGCTTAATAGGGGACAGGGTTTACAATGAGCAGTTCTTC
CASSLIGDRVYNEQFF
>TRBV19|.|TRBJ1-4|14|once
TGTGCCAGTCGGACAGAAGCAACTAATGAAAAACTGTTTTTT
CASRTEATNEKLFF
>TRBV27|.|TRBJ1-5|16|few
TGTGCCAGCAGTCCGTACCTGCAGAATAGCAATCAGCCCCAGCATTTT
CASSPYLQNSNQPQHF
>TRBV7-2|.|TRBJ2-3|14|.
TGTGCCAGCAGCTCGAGCATACTCACAGATACGCAGTATTTT
CASSSSILTDTQYF
>TRBV19|TRBD1|TRBJ2-5|16|.
TGTGCCAGTAGTAGCCCCCGGGACAGGGGGCAAGAGACCCAGTACTTC
CASSSPRDRGQETQYF
>TRBV5-1|.|TRBJ2-1|15|.
TGCGCCAGCAGCTTGACGGAGGGAAATTACAATGAGCAGTTCTTC
CASSLTEGNYNEQFF
>TRBV11-2|TRBD2|TRBJ2-7|16|.
TGTGCCAGCAGCTCCGGACTAGCACGGTCTATCTACGAGCAGTACTTC
CASSSGLARSIYEQYF
>TRBV23-1|.|TRBJ1-1|16|.
TGCGCCAGCAGCCCGGACCGGGGGGGGGCGAACACTGAAGCTTTCTTT
CASSPDRGGANTEAFF
>TRBV2|.|TRBJ1-3|14|once
TGTGCCAGCACCCCACAAAACTCTGGAAACACCATATATTTT
CASTPQNSGNTIYF